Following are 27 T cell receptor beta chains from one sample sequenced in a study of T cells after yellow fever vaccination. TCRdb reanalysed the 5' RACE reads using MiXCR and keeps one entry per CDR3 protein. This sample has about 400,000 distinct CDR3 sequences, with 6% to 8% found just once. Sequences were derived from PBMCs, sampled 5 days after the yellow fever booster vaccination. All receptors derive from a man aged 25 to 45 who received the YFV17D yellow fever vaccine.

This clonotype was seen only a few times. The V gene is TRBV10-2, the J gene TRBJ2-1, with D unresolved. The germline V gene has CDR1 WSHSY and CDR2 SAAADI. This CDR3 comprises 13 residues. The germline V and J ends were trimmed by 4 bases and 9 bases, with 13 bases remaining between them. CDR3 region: CASSVKVISEQFF. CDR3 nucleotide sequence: TGCGCCAGCAGTGTTAAAGTCATCAGTGAGCAGTTCTTC.

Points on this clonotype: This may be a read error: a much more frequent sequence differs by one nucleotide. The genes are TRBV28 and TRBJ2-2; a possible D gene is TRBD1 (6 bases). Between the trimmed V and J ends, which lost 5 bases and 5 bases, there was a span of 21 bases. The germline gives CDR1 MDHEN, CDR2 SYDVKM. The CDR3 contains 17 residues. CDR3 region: CASSQDRTGLWTGELFF. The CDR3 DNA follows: TGTGCCAGCAGTCAGGACAGAACAGGGTTATGGACCGGGGAGCTGTTTTTT.

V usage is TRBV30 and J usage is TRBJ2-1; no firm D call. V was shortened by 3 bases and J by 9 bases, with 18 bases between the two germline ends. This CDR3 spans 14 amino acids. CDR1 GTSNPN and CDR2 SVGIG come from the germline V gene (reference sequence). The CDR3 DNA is TGTGCCTGGAGCCCCGTTCTCGCGGTCTTTGAGCAGTTCTTC. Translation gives CAWSPVLAVFEQFF.

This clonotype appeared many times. The CDR3 loop is CASSLQGAETEAFF. In DNA form, the CDR3 reads TGCGCCAGCAGCCTACAGGGGGCTGAGACTGAAGCTTTCTTT. The V gene is TRBV5-1, the J gene TRBJ1-1; 9 nucleotides agree with TRBD1. After removal of 4 bases from V and 5 bases from J, the junction contained 6 bases not matched to a gene. The CDR3 consists of 14 residues. Germline values: CDR1 SGHRS, CDR2 YFSETQ.

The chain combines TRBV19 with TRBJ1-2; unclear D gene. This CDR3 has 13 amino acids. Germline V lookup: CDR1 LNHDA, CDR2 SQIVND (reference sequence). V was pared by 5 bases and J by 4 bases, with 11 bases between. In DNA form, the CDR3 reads TGTGCCAGTAGTCCAACTGAAACCTATGGCTACACCTTC. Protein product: CASSPTETYGYTF.

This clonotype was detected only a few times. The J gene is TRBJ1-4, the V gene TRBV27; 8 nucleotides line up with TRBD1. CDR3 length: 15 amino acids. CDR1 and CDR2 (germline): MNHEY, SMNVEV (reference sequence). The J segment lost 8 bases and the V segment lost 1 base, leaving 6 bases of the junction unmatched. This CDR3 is CASSLFGQGKEKLFF. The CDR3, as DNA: TGTGCCAGCAGTTTATTTGGACAGGGAAAGGAAAAACTGTTTTTT.

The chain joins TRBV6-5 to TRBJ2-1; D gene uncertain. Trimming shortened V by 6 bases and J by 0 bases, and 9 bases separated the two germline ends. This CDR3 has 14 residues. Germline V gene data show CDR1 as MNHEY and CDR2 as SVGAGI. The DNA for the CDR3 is TGTGCCAGCAGAAAATTAAGCTCCTACAATGAGCAGTTCTTC. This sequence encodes CASRKLSSYNEQFF.

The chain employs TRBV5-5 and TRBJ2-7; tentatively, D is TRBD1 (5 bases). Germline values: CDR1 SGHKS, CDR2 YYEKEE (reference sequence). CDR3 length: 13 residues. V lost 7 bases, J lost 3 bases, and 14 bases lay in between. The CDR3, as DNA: TGTGCCAGCGGATCAGGGTTGAGCTACGAGCAGTACTTC. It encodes CASGSGLSYEQYF.

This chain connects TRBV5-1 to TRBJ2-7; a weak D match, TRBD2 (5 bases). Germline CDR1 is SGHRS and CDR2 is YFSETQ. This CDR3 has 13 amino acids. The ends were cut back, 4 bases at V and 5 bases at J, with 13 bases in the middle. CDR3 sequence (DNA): TGCGCCAGCAGCGGCGGGCGAGTGGACGAGCAGTACTTC. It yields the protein CASSGGRVDEQYF.

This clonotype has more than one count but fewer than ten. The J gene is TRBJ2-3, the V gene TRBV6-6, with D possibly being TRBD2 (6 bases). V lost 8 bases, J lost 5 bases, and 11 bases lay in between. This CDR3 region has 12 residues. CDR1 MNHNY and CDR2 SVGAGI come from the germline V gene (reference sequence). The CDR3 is CASGRTQDTQYF. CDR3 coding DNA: TGTGCCAGCGGGAGGACTCAAGATACGCAGTATTTT.

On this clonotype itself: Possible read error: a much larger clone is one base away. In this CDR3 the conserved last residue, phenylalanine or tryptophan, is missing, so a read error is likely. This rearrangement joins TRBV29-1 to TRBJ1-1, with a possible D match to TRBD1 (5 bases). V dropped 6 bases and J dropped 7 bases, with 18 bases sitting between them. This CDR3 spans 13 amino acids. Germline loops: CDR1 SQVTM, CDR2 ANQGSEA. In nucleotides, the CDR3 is TGCAGCGTCGGACACAAGCTCGGTCTTGAAGCTTTCTTA. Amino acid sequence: CSVGHKLGLEAFL.

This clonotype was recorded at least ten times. CDR3 bases: TGTGCCAGCACCTTAGGGCTCGGCACAGATACGCAGTATTTT. Its translation is CASTLGLGTDTQYF. J is TRBJ2-3 and V is TRBV12-3 or TRBV12-4; no definite D call. The CDR3 has 14 amino acids. V was cut by 7 bases and J by 1 base, with 12 bases left in between.

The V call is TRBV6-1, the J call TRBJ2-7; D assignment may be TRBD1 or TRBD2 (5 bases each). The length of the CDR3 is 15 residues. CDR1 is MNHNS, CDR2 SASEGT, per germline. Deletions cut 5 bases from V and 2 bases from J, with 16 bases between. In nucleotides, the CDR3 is TGTGCCAGCAGTCCGGTGGGGGAACCAGCCTACGAGCAGTACTTC. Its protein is CASSPVGEPAYEQYF.

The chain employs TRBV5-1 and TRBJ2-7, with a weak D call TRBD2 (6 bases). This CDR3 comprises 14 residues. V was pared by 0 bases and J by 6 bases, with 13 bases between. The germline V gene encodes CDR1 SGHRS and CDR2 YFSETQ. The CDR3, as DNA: TGCGCCAGCAGCTTGGACCGGGGGAGCACCGAGCAGTACTTC. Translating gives CASSLDRGSTEQYF.

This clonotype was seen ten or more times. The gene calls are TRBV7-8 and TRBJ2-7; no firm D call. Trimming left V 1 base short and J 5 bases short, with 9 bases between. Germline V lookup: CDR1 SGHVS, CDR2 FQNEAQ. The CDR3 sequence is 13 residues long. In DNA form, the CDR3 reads TGTGCCAGCAGCTTAGGTGTAGCAGACGAGCAGTACTTC. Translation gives CASSLGVADEQYF.

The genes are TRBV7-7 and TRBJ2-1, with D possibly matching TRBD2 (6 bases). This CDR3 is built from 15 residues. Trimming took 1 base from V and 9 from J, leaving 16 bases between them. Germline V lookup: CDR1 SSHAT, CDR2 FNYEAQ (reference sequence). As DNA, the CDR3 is TGTGCCAGCAGCTTAGATAGGGGAGGCCTTGGTGAGCAGTTCTTC. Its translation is CASSLDRGGLGEQFF. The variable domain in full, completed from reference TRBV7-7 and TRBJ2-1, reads GAGVSQSPRYKVTKRGQDVTLRCDPISSHATLYWYQQALGQGPEFLTYFNYEAQPDKSGLPSDRFSAERPEGSISTLTIQRTEQRDSAMYRCASSLDRGGLGEQFFGPGTRLTVL.

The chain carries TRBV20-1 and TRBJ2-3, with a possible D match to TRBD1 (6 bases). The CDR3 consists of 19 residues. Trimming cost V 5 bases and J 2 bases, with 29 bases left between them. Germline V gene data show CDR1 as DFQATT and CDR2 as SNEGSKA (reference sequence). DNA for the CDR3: TGCAGTGCTGGTGACAGGACAGCAGTCCGCAGTTCCCCCACAGATACGCAGTATTTT. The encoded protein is CSAGDRTAVRSSPTDTQYF.

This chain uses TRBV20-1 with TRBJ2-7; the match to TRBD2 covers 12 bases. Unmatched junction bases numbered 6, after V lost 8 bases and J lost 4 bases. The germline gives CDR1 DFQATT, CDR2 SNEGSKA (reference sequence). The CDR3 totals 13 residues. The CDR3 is CSKLAGGIYEQYF. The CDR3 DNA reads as TGCAGTAAACTAGCGGGAGGTATTTACGAGCAGTACTTC.

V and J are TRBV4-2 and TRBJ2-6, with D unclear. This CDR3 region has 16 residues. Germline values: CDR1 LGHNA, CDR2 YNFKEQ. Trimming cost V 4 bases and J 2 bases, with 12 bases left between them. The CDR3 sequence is CASSPLGRTGANVLTF. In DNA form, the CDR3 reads TGTGCCAGCAGCCCCCTGGGAAGGACTGGGGCCAACGTCCTGACTTTC.

Here the CDR3 reads CAWSVRHSSYNEQFF. CDR3 DNA sequence: TGTGCCTGGAGTGTACGGCATAGCTCCTACAATGAGCAGTTCTTC. V gene TRBV30 combines with J gene TRBJ2-1; D ambiguous. Per the germline V gene, CDR1 is GTSNPN and CDR2 is SVGIG (reference sequence). The CDR3 is 15 amino acids. V dropped 0 bases and J dropped 0 bases, with 9 bases sitting between them.

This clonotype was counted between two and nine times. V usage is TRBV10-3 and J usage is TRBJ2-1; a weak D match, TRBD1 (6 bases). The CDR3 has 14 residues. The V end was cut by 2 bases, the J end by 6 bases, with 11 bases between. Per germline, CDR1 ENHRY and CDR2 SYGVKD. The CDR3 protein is CAISEGTGSNEQFF. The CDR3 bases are TGTGCCATCAGTGAGGGAACAGGGAGCAATGAGCAGTTCTTC.

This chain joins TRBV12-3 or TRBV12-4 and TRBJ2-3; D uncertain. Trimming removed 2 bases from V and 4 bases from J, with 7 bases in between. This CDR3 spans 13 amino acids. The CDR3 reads CASSLLDSDTQYF. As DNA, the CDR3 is TGTGCCAGCAGTTTACTAGATTCAGATACGCAGTATTTT.

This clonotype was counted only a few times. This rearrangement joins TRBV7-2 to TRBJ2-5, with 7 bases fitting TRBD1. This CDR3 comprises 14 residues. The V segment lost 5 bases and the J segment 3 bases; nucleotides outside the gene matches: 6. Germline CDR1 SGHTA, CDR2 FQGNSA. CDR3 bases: TGTGCCAGCAGCGGACGGACAGGCGAAGAGACCCAGTACTTC. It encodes CASSGRTGEETQYF.

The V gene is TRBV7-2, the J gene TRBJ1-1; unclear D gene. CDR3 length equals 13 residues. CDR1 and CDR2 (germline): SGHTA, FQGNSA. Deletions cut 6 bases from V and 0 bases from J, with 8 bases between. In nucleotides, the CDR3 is TGTGCCAGCAGTCCAGCCTTGAACACTGAAGCTTTCTTT. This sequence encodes CASSPALNTEAFF.

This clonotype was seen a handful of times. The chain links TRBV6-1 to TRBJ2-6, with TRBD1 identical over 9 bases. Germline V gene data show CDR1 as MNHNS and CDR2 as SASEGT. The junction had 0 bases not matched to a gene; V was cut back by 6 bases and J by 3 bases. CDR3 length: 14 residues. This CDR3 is CASRDRGGANVLTF. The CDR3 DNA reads TGTGCCAGCAGGGACAGGGGTGGGGCCAACGTCCTGACTTTC.

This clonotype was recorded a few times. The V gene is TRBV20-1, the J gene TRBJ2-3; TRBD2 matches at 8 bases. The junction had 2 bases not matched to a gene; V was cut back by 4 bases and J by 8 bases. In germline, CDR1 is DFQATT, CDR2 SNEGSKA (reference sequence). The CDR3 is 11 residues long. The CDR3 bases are TGCAGTGCTACCGGGGGGGGTACGCAGTATTTT. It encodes CSATGGGTQYF.

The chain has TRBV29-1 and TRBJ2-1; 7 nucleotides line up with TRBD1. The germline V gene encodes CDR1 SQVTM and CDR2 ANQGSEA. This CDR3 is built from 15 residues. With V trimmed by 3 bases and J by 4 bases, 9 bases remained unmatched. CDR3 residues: CSVESTGEGYNEQFF. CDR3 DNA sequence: TGCAGCGTTGAGAGTACAGGGGAAGGATACAATGAGCAGTTCTTC.